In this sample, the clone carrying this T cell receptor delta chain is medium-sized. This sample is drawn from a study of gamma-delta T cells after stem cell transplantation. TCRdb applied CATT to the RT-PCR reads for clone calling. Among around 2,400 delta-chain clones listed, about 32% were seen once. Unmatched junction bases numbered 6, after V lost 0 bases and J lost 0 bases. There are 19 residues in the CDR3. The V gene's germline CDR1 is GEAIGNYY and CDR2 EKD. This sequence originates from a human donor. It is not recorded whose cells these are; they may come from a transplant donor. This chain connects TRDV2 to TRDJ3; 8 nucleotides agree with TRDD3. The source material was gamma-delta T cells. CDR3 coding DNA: TGTGCCTGTGACACCGCTGGGGGAAGCCGCTCCTGGGACACCCGACAGATGTTTTTC. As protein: CACDTAGGSRSWDTRQMFF.